These T cell receptor beta chains were read from a single sample in a study of CXCR3-negative and CXCR3-positive naive CD8 T cells. TCRdb re-called the 5' RACE reads; every CDR3 protein appears as one record, without DNA. This table holds about 57,000 distinct CDR3 sequences. Input material: naive CXCR3+ CD8+ T cells from blood. All receptors derive from a human donor in good health. Some clones in this sample may be carry-over from other donors' samples. Each CDR3 is given with its conserved first and last residue. The listing skips clone size in some rows; elsewhere it reads once, few, many or a size class.

>TRBV29-1|TRBJ1-4|NA
CSVETSTGDEKLFF
>TRBV28|TRBJ2-5|NA
CASKFWGLQETQYF
>TRBV3-1|TRBJ2-5|NA
CASSQDRGGPETQYF
>TRBV4-3|TRBJ2-2|NA
CASSQKIASGGAWELFF
>TRBV29-1|TRBJ2-7|medium-sized
CSVWTSGTTSYEQYF
>TRBV11-3|TRBJ2-7|NA
CASSLDSDSYEQYF
>TRBV29-1|TRBJ2-1|NA
CSVDGGGNEQFF
>TRBV12-5|TRBJ2-7|NA
CASGPGQVSYEQYF
>TRBV12-3/TRBV12-4|TRBJ1-1|NA
CASSQGQGVNTEAFF
>TRBV6-4|TRBJ2-2|NA
CASSDSAGIAAGELFF
>TRBV7-7|TRBJ2-5|NA
CASSPRQGQGETQYF
>TRBV12-3/TRBV12-4|TRBJ2-7|NA
CASTSLAGGLEQYF
>TRBV7-6|TRBJ2-7|NA
CASSFTREKGSYEQYF
>TRBV29-1|TRBJ2-2|NA
CSVVQRYDTGELFF
>TRBV20-1|TRBJ2-7|NA
CSARDLDRPPYEQYF
>TRBV6-2/TRBV6-3|TRBJ2-2|NA
CASRLGRTNTGELFF
>TRBV29-1|TRBJ2-1|NA
CSVFTGEYNEQFF
>TRBV29-1|TRBJ1-2|NA
CSVESALSGEGYGYTF
>TRBV24-1|TRBJ2-7|NA
CATSDFGQDLYF
>TRBV19|TRBJ2-5|NA
CASSKISQETQYF
>TRBV27|TRBJ1-5|NA
CASSLWGPDQPQHF
>TRBV29-1|TRBJ2-1|NA
CSVGQGAHNEQFF
>TRBV29-1|TRBJ1-1|NA
CSVVQPMNTEAFF
>TRBV6-2/TRBV6-3|TRBJ1-1|NA
CASNYRVVNTEAFF
>TRBV29-1|TRBJ2-6|NA
CSVGGGDSFSGANVLTF
>TRBV28|TRBJ1-5|NA
CARPSDRGRNQPQHF
>TRBV7-2|TRBJ2-5|NA
CASSLRQGETQYF
>TRBV28|TRBJ2-2|NA
CASSPDGLAGGPGELFF
>TRBV7-6|TRBJ2-3|NA
CASSSWTDTHTDTQYF
>TRBV28|TRBJ2-7|NA
CASNNRDLDEQYF
>TRBV7-6|TRBJ2-7|NA
CASSSTGALYEQYF
>TRBV7-3|TRBJ2-2|NA
CASSLMGAGELFF
>TRBV18|TRBJ2-7|NA
CASSNAAGRSSYEQYF
>TRBV12-3/TRBV12-4|TRBJ2-7|NA
CASAPQFSGSHEQYF
>TRBV7-9|TRBJ2-2|NA
CASSLVGAGELFF
>TRBV9|TRBJ2-3|NA
CASSLRGFTDTQYF
>TRBV7-9|TRBJ2-7|NA
CASTSVWDEENYEQYF
>TRBV27|TRBJ2-3|NA
CASSMRTDGTDTKYF
>TRBV19|TRBJ2-5|NA
CASSIDPGSRDYQETQYF
>TRBV5-1|TRBJ2-2|NA
CASSLEVALPGELFF
>TRBV29-1|TRBJ1-5|NA
CSAAWGLGQHF
>TRBV7-9|TRBJ1-1|NA
CASSRGSVGLMNTEAFF
>TRBV7-2|TRBJ2-3|NA
CASSLQGMTDTQYF
>TRBV4-3|TRBJ1-5|NA
CASSQGLGGNQPQHF
>TRBV6-5|TRBJ2-2|NA
CASSYDRGLTGELFF
>TRBV7-6|TRBJ1-6|NA
CASSLATGATYNSPLHF
>TRBV7-9|TRBJ2-2|NA
CASTPTGELFF
>TRBV4-3|TRBJ1-1|NA
CASSQDLWLGSGAFF
>TRBV5-5|TRBJ2-3|NA
CASSGGRLDTQYF
>TRBV20-1|TRBJ2-5|NA
CSARGLAGKETQYF
>TRBV29-1|TRBJ2-6|NA
CSVDETGIGGANVLTF
>TRBV6-5|TRBJ2-1|NA
CASSPPGTLNNEQFF
>TRBV21-1|TRBJ1-2|NA
CASSRTGDRYGYTF
>TRBV28|TRBJ2-3|NA
CASSFVGGPDTQYF
>TRBV4-3|TRBJ2-1|NA
CASSQLANEQFF
>TRBV14|TRBJ2-4|NA
CASSQVPGGGIQYF
>TRBV7-6|TRBJ2-5|NA
CASSLETGDRGLETQYF
>TRBV24-1|TRBJ1-5|NA
CATSDHRASRGNQPQHF
>TRBV4-1|TRBJ1-2|medium-sized
CASSQGELQFRSPYGYTF